The 25 T cell receptor beta chains listed next were all sequenced from one sample in a study of regulatory T cells in long-lasting Graves disease. Assembly of TCR beta libraries relied on iRepertoire HTBI primers together with Arm-PCR of CDR3 regions. TCRdb reprocessed the multiplex PCR reads with MiXCR, giving one entry per CDR3 protein. The sample consists of over 650,000 distinct CDR3 sequences, 30% of them appearing once. As to time point: persistent/refractory GD, antithyroid drugs over 5 years with positive TRAb. Researchers made the TCR library from RNA that was extracted from PBMCs. The sequenced sample was peripheral blood mononuclear cells (PBMCs), obtained when the disease was refractory, from a patient treated with antithyroid drugs. These receptors originate from a female donor with Graves disease.

The sample holds a few counts of this clonotype. The V call is TRBV7-9, the J call TRBJ2-5, with D possibly TRBD2 on 5 matching bases. Germline V lookup: CDR1 SEHNR, CDR2 FQNEAQ (reference sequence). Between the trimmed V and J ends, which lost 5 bases and 5 bases, there was a span of 15 bases. The length of the CDR3 is 14 residues. This chain's CDR3 is CASSRGVLGETQYF. CDR3 nucleotides: TGTGCCAGCAGCCGGGGAGTTTTGGGCGAGACCCAGTACTTC. The full variable domain, its missing parts supplied by reference TRBV7-9 and TRBJ2-5, is DTGVSQNPRHKITKRGQNVTFRCDPISEHNRLYWYRQTLGQGPEFLTYFQNEAQLEKSRLLSDRFSAERPKGSFSTLEIQRTEQGDSAMYLCASSRGVLGETQYFGPGTRLLVL.

This sequence joins TRBV6-1 and TRBJ1-1; no clear D gene. The CDR3 covers 13 residues. Looked up from germline, CDR1 is MNHNS and CDR2 is SASEGT. The germline V and J ends were trimmed by 7 bases and 4 bases, with 13 bases remaining between them. CDR3 sequence (DNA): TGTGCCAGCATCGCTAAGGCGGGCACTGAAGCTTTCTTT. Its translation is CASIAKAGTEAFF.

This clonotype has more than one count but fewer than ten. The genes are TRBV19 and TRBJ1-1; the D is unclear. Deletions cut 0 bases from V and 0 bases from J, with 8 bases between. The CDR3 consists of 15 residues. Per the germline V gene, CDR1 is LNHDA and CDR2 is SQIVND (reference sequence). CDR3 amino acids: CASSIEVGMNTEAFF. The DNA for the CDR3 is TGTGCCAGTAGTATAGAAGTCGGGATGAACACTGAAGCTTTCTTT.

The rearrangement joins TRBV5-1 to TRBJ2-5, with TRBD1 matching 8 bases. The end of the DNA aligns better with TRBJ2-1, so the J call may be wrong. Germline CDR1 and CDR2: SGHRS and YFSETQ. The CDR3 is made up of 15 amino acids. This chain's CDR3 is CASSLDRARSNEQFF. The CDR3 bases are TGCGCCAGCAGCCTGGACAGGGCTCGGAGCAATGAGCAGTTCTTC.

This clonotype was counted between two and nine times. The J gene is TRBJ2-7, the V gene TRBV10-3, with TRBD2 identical over 8 bases. The CDR3 sequence is 17 residues long. Trimming removed 4 bases from V and 4 bases from J; junction bases left unmatched: 15. Germline V gene data show CDR1 as ENHRY and CDR2 as SYGVKD. CDR3 protein: CAISGRTGLESAYEQYF. DNA of the CDR3: TGTGCCATCAGTGGTCGTACGGGACTAGAGTCAGCTTACGAGCAGTACTTC.

This clonotype appeared a few times. This chain links TRBV15 with TRBJ2-5; possibly TRBD2 for D (5 bases). There are 14 residues in the CDR3. V was clipped by 0 bases and J by 4 bases, with 9 bases between them. CDR1 and CDR2 (germline): LNHNV, YYDKDF (reference sequence). The CDR3 DNA reads TGTGCCACCAGCAGAGAAGGCCGGGGAGAGACCCAGTACTTC. The encoded protein is CATSREGRGETQYF.

This clonotype has ten or more counts. This sequence joins TRBV12-3 or TRBV12-4 and TRBJ2-2; 11 bases match TRBD2. The CDR3 length is 15 residues. The trim removed 6 bases at V and 2 bases at J, leaving 2 bases unmatched. DNA of the CDR3: TGTGCCAGCAGAGGGACTAGCGGAAACACCGGGGAGCTGTTTTTT. Protein: CASRGTSGNTGELFF.

This rearrangement joins TRBV29-1 to TRBJ2-7; TRBD1 agrees at 9 bases. Trimming took 5 bases from V and 3 from J; bases not matched to a gene: 8. The CDR3 extends over 14 amino acids. The germline V gene has CDR1 SQVTM and CDR2 ANQGSEA. The CDR3 coding sequence is TGCAGCGTTTCACACCGGGACAGGGTCTACGAGCAGTACTTC. Its protein is CSVSHRDRVYEQYF.

The chain has TRBV20-1 and TRBJ1-5, with D unresolved. V dropped 7 bases and J dropped 0 bases, with 13 bases sitting between them. Per germline, CDR1 DFQATT and CDR2 SNEGSKA (reference sequence). The CDR3 totals 14 residues. Written as DNA, the CDR3 is TGCAGTGGGACTCACGAGGATAGCAATCAGCCCCAGCATTTT. This gives the protein CSGTHEDSNQPQHF.

Only a few counts were recorded for this clonotype. The V gene is TRBV7-4, the J gene TRBJ2-7; perhaps TRBD2 as D (6 bases). The V gene's germline CDR1 is SGHVT and CDR2 SQSDAQ. V dropped 3 bases and J dropped 7 bases, with 16 bases sitting between them. The CDR3 is 14 residues long. The CDR3 loop reads CASSFLQGTGEQYF. The CDR3 nucleotides are TGTGCCAGCAGCTTCTTACAAGGGACTGGAGAGCAGTACTTC.

The J gene is TRBJ1-4, the V gene TRBV28; D gene uncertain. Germline CDR1 MDHEN, CDR2 SYDVKM. This CDR3 region has 14 residues. Trimming took 7 bases from V and 6 from J, leaving 15 bases between them. CDR3 DNA: TGTGCCAGCATTCCGGGATCAGGATATGAAAAACTGTTTTTT. As protein: CASIPGSGYEKLFF.

The sample holds a few counts of this clonotype. The gene calls are TRBV29-1 and TRBJ1-1; 8 bases line up with TRBD1. Germline V lookup: CDR1 SQVTM, CDR2 ANQGSEA. The CDR3 length is 13 residues. With V trimmed by 5 bases and J by 4 bases, 6 bases remained unmatched. The CDR3 bases are TGCAGCGTTTGTGACAGGGGTGGCACTGAAGCTTTCTTT. Translating gives CSVCDRGGTEAFF. Based on the CDR3 plus reference TRBV29-1 and TRBJ1-1, the full variable domain is SAVISQKPSRDICQRGTSLTIQCQVDSQVTMMFWYRQQPGQSLTLIATANQGSEATYESGFVIDKFPISRPNLTFSTLTVSNMSPEDSSIYLCSVCDRGGTEAFFGQGTRLTVV.

The chain is built from TRBV20-1 and TRBJ1-5, with D unclear. The CDR3 runs 13 residues. V lost 1 base, J lost 5 bases, and 9 bases lay in between. Per the germline V gene, CDR1 is DFQATT and CDR2 is SNEGSKA (reference sequence). CDR3 residues: CSARAPADQPQHF. The CDR3 DNA is TGCAGTGCTAGAGCCCCAGCGGATCAGCCCCAGCATTTT.

This clonotype has a count of ten or more. The V call is TRBV27, the J call TRBJ1-2, with D possibly TRBD1 on 5 matching bases. Germline CDR1 and CDR2: MNHEY and SMNVEV (reference sequence). Between the trimmed V and J ends, which lost 5 bases and 4 bases, there was a span of 14 bases. The CDR3 length is 14 residues. Here the CDR3 reads CASSMRGAFYGYTF. Written as DNA, the CDR3 is TGTGCCAGCAGTATGAGGGGAGCTTTCTATGGCTACACCTTC.

There are a few counts of this clonotype. The CDR3 nucleotides are TGTGCCAGCAGGAGTGCCAGGGGACAAAGCTCCTACGAGCAGTACTTC. Its protein product is CASRSARGQSSYEQYF. The J gene is TRBJ2-7, the V gene TRBV2, with D tentatively TRBD1 (6 bases). V was pared by 6 bases and J by 0 bases, with 18 bases between. From germline, CDR1 is SNHLY and CDR2 FYNNEI. This CDR3 is built from 16 residues.

The chain couples TRBV4-1 to TRBJ2-7, with a possible D match to TRBD1 (6 bases). The CDR3 is made up of 15 amino acids. V lost 1 base, J lost 2 bases, and 12 bases lay in between. Germline assignment: CDR1 MGHRA and CDR2 YSYEKL. The CDR3 spells CASSQVDSQAYEQYF. As DNA, the CDR3 is TGCGCCAGCAGCCAAGTGGACAGCCAAGCCTACGAGCAGTACTTC.

This clonotype was recorded a few times. The chain carries TRBV27 and TRBJ1-5, with TRBD1 matching 10 bases. Trimming took 5 bases from V and 2 from J; bases not matched to a gene: 6. Looked up from germline, CDR1 is MNHEY and CDR2 is SMNVEV (reference sequence). This CDR3 has 16 residues. The CDR3 spells CASSPGGQGGNQPQHF. The CDR3 DNA is TGTGCCAGCAGTCCAGGCGGACAGGGGGGCAATCAGCCCCAGCATTTT.

This clonotype was counted many times. The chain has TRBV6-2 or TRBV6-3 and TRBJ1-1; D ambiguous. Germline loops: CDR1 MNHEY, CDR2 SVGEGT. V lost 5 bases to trimming and J lost 1 base, with 17 bases between them. The CDR3 is made up of 16 amino acids. For the CDR3, the DNA is TGTGCCAGCAGTGAAGGTCGTATGGGGAAGAACACTGAAGCTTTCTTT. This sequence encodes CASSEGRMGKNTEAFF.

The chain couples TRBV6-8 to TRBJ2-3; either TRBD1 or TRBD2 may fit D (5 bases each). The CDR3 runs to 13 residues. The V end was cut by 2 bases, the J end by 11 bases, with 14 bases between. Germline V gives CDR1 MNHGY, CDR2 SAAAGT. The CDR3 DNA is TGTGCCAGCAGTTACCGGGGCCCCTGGAAGCAGTATTTT. It encodes CASSYRGPWKQYF.

The rearrangement links TRBV6-5 to TRBJ2-7; D not certain. Trimming took 0 bases from V and 1 from J, leaving 7 bases between them. The CDR3 length is 14 residues. Germline CDR1 reads MNHEY; CDR2 reads SVGAGI. CDR3 bases: TGTGCCAGCAGTTACTCTAGCTTATCCTACGAGCAGTACTTC. Amino acid sequence: CASSYSSLSYEQYF.

The rearrangement uses TRBV12-3 or TRBV12-4 and TRBJ2-1; 10 bases match TRBD2. The V and J ends lost 3 bases and 3 bases, in that order; junction bases with no gene match: 2. The CDR3 runs to 15 residues. CDR3 in amino acids: CASSFLAGDYNEQFF. The CDR3 region has the DNA TGTGCCAGCAGTTTTCTAGCGGGGGACTACAATGAGCAGTTCTTC.

Written as DNA, the CDR3 is TGTGCTAGTGGTTTGGCCTTGGGGACTAGCGGAGCCCGAACGAACACCGGGGAGCTGTTTTTT. Its translation is CASGLALGTSGARTNTGELFF. V gene TRBV12-5 combines with J gene TRBJ2-2, with 11 nucleotides matching TRBD2. Per germline, CDR1 LGHNT and CDR2 FRNRAP. With 1 base clipped from V and 0 bases from J, the junction kept 13 bases outside the gene matches. The CDR3 totals 21 residues. Together with reference TRBV12-5 and TRBJ2-2, the CDR3 gives the full variable domain: DARVTQTPRHKVTEMGQEVTMRCQPILGHNTVFWYRQTMMQGLELLAYFRNRAPLDDSGMPKDRFSAEMPDATLATLKIQPSEPRDSAVYFCASGLALGTSGARTNTGELFFGEGSRLTVL.

This clonotype was observed a few times. V usage is TRBV10-3 and J usage is TRBJ1-4; D remains ambiguous. Germline-derived CDR1 and CDR2 are ENHRY and SYGVKD. V gave up 3 bases and J gave up 0 bases, with 8 bases separating them. The CDR3 is made up of 15 amino acids. CDR3 protein: CAISDSVATNEKLFF. The DNA of the CDR3 is TGTGCCATCAGTGATTCGGTTGCAACTAATGAAAAACTGTTTTTT.

The table lists this clonotype with a few counts. The CDR3 sequence: CSASRLGQENSPLHF. CDR3 nucleotides: TGCAGTGCTAGTAGGTTGGGACAGGAAAATTCACCCCTCCACTTT. J is TRBJ1-6 and V is TRBV20-1, with 8 bases aligning to TRBD1. CDR1 is DFQATT and CDR2 is SNEGSKA in the germline V gene (reference sequence). V lost 3 bases, J lost 7 bases, and 8 bases stayed unmatched. The CDR3 is 15 residues long.

The rearrangement links TRBV15 to TRBJ2-7, with 9 bases identical to TRBD1. This CDR3 is built from 16 residues. The ends lost 4 bases at V and 1 base at J; junction bases unmatched: 8. Germline CDR1 is LNHNV and CDR2 is YYDKDF (reference sequence). The CDR3 spells CATSKRQGGLSYEQYF. CDR3 sequence (DNA): TGTGCCACCAGCAAACGACAGGGGGGCCTTTCCTACGAGCAGTACTTC.